Listed here is a single T cell receptor beta chain. This sample stems from a study of cytomegalovirus exposure and HLA in healthy donors. The junction had 9 bases not matched to a gene; V was cut back by 5 bases and J by 0 bases. Germline CDR1 SGHTA, CDR2 FQGNSA. The CDR3 runs to 16 residues. Use of 60 Vbeta and 13 Jbeta primers characterized the PCR. Sequencing was performed with immunoSEQ multiplex PCR; in TCRdb, only in-frame clones are kept and a portion is missing. This sample yields about 120,000 clones, of which almost 85% are seen a single time; 1.5% belongs to the top ten. This chain connects TRBV7-2 to TRBJ2-7, with 8 bases aligning to TRBD2. Material: PBMCs. This clonotype was obtained from a woman between 18 and 30 years old in good health and CMV-seronegative. CDR3 region: CASSPGTRRSSYEQYF. The CDR3 DNA reads TGTGCCAGCAGCCCCGGGACTAGAAGGAGCTCCTACGAGCAGTACTTC.